This T cell receptor (beta chain) was recorded in a study of cytomegalovirus exposure and HLA in healthy donors (dated by TCRdb to the late 2010s). A note on the overall study: According to an earlier analysis of a few hundred of the donors, about 179 million T cells yielded 100 million or so unique TCR beta sequences and approximately 300 Gb of sequence data. Five DR-DQ haplotypes were treated as single units for association and clustering because of strong linkage in the cohort. All discovery cohort repertoires had been generated using a single sequencing platform. A separate validation cohort of roughly 110 different subjects was used in addition to the approximately 610-subject first cohort. High-throughput TCR immunosequencing, statistical association of individual TCRs with disease status, and machine learning were combined to predict cytomegalovirus infection status. A later genetic analysis took genome-wide SNP genotypes for about 65% of the roughly 670 donors and used that subset as a discovery cohort. To decide whether each TCR beta V gene segment behaved as functional or pseudogenic, an earlier analysis of 587 of the donors relied on high-throughput TCR beta sequencing. On average, 235,054 unique TCR beta nucleotide sequences were sequenced per donor among more than 350 genotyped donors of the cohort, with roughly 18% of those sequences being non-productive. Typing coverage differed by locus: A, B, C, DRB1 and DQB1 were typed in roughly 620-630 donors, DQA1 in about 560, DPA1 in some 600, and DPB1 in approximately 450. The study profiled the T cell repertoires of approximately 700 subjects by immunosequencing and related them to cytomegalovirus serostatus. HLA typing included class I and class II loci at four-digit resolution. Roughly 300 gigabases of sequencing data and 70 million to 100 million unique TCR sequences made up an early release that covered 500 to 650 HLA-typed donors. Of the 350 to 450 genotyped donors, roughly 85% fell in the genetic ancestry cluster associated with self-reported Caucasian donors. The study was designed to test whether signatures of past pathogen exposure could be identified by cataloging public T cell receptors. Alongside the repertoire data, information on donor age, sex, ethnicity and CMV serostatus was compiled. A later analysis re-analyzed previously published TCR beta repertoires from about 600 donors and added high-resolution HLA genotyping to study TCR occurrence patterns. Rather than using new phenotypic data, the later analysis identified candidate immune exposures from TCR beta sequences and from how often those sequences occurred across donors. Results and caveats for the whole study, not just this receptor: The cohort was sequenced for TCR beta chains only, and without alpha or paired-chain data the features that could be detected were limited. A cluster of highly shared sequence variants was judged likely to be a technical artifact of the sequencing pipeline. A total of about 150 TCR beta chains were listed by the study as associated with cytomegalovirus. According to a later analysis, parvovirus B19, influenza, CMV and Epstein-Barr virus appeared linked to several top co-occurrence clusters. In both the original and validation cohorts, the classifier was reported to diagnose cytomegalovirus status with high specificity and sensitivity. In a later analysis, HLA-associated TCR beta chains showed more clonal expansion and lower generation probabilities than non-associated chains that were equally common. Most CMV-associated TCR beta chains appeared to be HLA-restricted in a later analysis, and the HLA associations seemed to be driven largely by CMV exposure. The presence/absence analyses assumed that sequencing depth was roughly uniform across donors, and that assumption may not be true. The authors suggested that the approach could potentially be generalized to other disease states and immunological phenotypes. Most TCR sequences were observed very rarely across donors, whereas some public TCRs were present in many individuals. Linkage disequilibrium might explain the correlated functional status among segregating V segments, but an unknown experimental factor could not be excluded. Specific HLA alleles were associated with 15,000 to 20,000 TCR beta sequences at a false discovery rate of 0.05 in a later analysis. In a later genetic analysis, fewer N-insertions in productive TCRs were reported among donors in an Asian-associated ancestry cluster than the 666-donor mean. In a later genetic analysis, a missense DCLRE1C variant was associated with V-gene and J-gene trimming of TCR beta chains, and the association was replicated in an independent cohort. Immune exposure information for the cohort was limited to CMV serostatus. Some IMGT-functional V segments, including TRBV6-2 and TRBV6-3, could not be told apart with the 87-base-pair reads, so those segments were excluded. Assigning TCR associations to individual alleles was difficult when HLA alleles, especially DR and DQ, strongly co-occurred. Broadly in line with IMGT annotations, most TCR beta V segments showed up in productive rearrangements about 90% or about 30% of the time in an earlier analysis of 587 of the donors. In vitro tests confirmed that a few of the cytomegalovirus-associated TCR beta chains recognize cytomegalovirus antigens. Because counts were too low, about 15 rarely observed V segments, including chromosome 9 orphons, were left out of the earlier analysis of 500 to 750 of the donors. Because some donors lacked HLA typing at each locus, the association tests relied only on the typed subset. A further reported finding was that TCR beta sequences accurately predicted the HLA-A and HLA-B alleles for most subjects in the first cohort. In a later analysis, the rate of TCR association differed among HLA loci, with DRB1 alleles having the most associated TCRs and HLA-C alleles having the fewest.

Receptor libraries were prepared by the immunoSEQ multiplex PCR assay. The multiplex PCR relied on a mix of 60 forward primers for TCR Vbeta segments and 13 reverse primers for TCR Jbeta segments. A multiplex PCR assay on genomic DNA amplified the CDR3 region of rearranged TCR beta genes. The amplified TCR beta libraries were sequenced on the Illumina HiSeq System as 87-base-pair reads. As for the original processing: In a later analysis, roughly 80 million unique TCR beta chains were counted across the 690 or so repertoires, and roughly 10 million of these chains were shared by at least two donors. A nearest-neighbor algorithm error-corrected the raw reads and collapsed the reads into unique sequences, merging closely related sequences to remove PCR and sequencing errors. To assign V, D and J gene segments, CDR3 sequences were aligned to IMGT reference sequences. Each retained sequence needed at least a six-nucleotide match to both a V gene segment and a J gene segment. A rearrangement was called productive if the CDR3 had no stop codons and remained in frame with V and J, and every other rearrangement was called non-productive. Following IMGT convention, CDR3 was defined as the stretch from the second conserved V-encoded cysteine to the conserved J-encoded phenylalanine. In an earlier analysis of more than 550 of the donors, sequences lacking an unambiguous match to a single V gene segment were excluded. In an earlier analysis of a few hundred of the donors, a V segment was called functional when productive rearrangements were above 56.7%, and segregating when the standard deviation between donors exceeded 5%. A statistical classification framework was built to diagnose cytomegalovirus status from the catalog of TCR beta chain sequences. A later analysis assigned V and J genes by comparing TCR nucleotide sequences with IMGT/GENE-DB human TR gene sequences. A later analysis assigned CDR3 sequences and most-parsimonious VDJ recombination scenarios with the TCRdist pipeline. A later analysis defined each TCR beta chain by its CDR3 amino acid sequence plus V-gene family, and excluded reads lacking a unique V-gene family. To address suspected cross-contamination and a sequencing artifact, a later analysis removed approximately 600 highly shared, low-generation-probability nucleotide sequences. In a later analysis, a clonal expansion index for each public chain was calculated from normalized within-repertoire ranks of inferred template counts. In a later analysis, generation probabilities were computed using a VDJ recombination model fitted to out-of-frame rearrangements, and the results were checked against IGoR. Hypergeometric tests were used in a later analysis to score TCR-TCR, TCR-HLA and TCR-CMV co-occurrence, with a repertoire-size bias correction applied to the TCR pairs. A later analysis estimated false discovery rates by permuting HLA or CMV assignments 20 times. In a later analysis, co-occurring TCRs were grouped using DBSCAN, with TCRdist sequence similarity added in when clustering inside HLA-allele-positive subsets. Co-occurrence clustering excluded repertoires with fewer than 30,000 or more than 120,000 public chains, plus five with anomalous nucleotide sharing. In its TCRdb copy, this immuneACCESS table keeps in-frame sequences only and misses some clones. Where compared with another copy, unresolved V genes explain less than half of these, and the others have no known cause. From that table come the V and J calls and clone size; the DNA was used to work out D and trimming. This sample comprises around 140,000 clones, around 78% of them detected only once. The ten largest clonotypes hold approximately 1.6% of the sample.

The CDR3 runs 15 amino acids, cysteine and phenylalanine included. CDR3 DNA only is kept here, 45 bases in frame from base 1. Compared with germline, V lacks 4 bases and J lacks 1 base; bases without a gene match: 3. CDR1 MNHNS and CDR2 SASEGT were looked up in the germline V gene. The cohort was made up of hundreds of healthy bone marrow donors. At the time of sampling, all cohort members were nominally healthy, though unrecorded immune exposures were likely present. The donor tested CMV seronegative and was one of the 352 seronegative cohort members. Every donor gave a peripheral blood sample, and the peripheral blood mononuclear cells from that sample were used for TCR beta sequencing. Genomic DNA extraction from the blood cell samples was performed with the Qiagen DNeasy Blood Extraction Kit. As concerns this clone: The antigen it recognizes is unknown. Within one base of it there is no much larger clone, and no base qualities were kept.

Input material: PBMCs. This sequence originates from a woman aged 18-29 years in good health and CMV-seronegative. The sequence is built from TRBV6-1 and TRBJ1-5; TRBD1 agrees with 8 junctional bases. The CDR3 region has the sequence CASSGQGASNQPQHF. The sequenced DNA is TGTGCCAGCAGTGGGCAGGGGGCCAGCAATCAGCCCCAGCATTTT.